The T cell receptor (beta chain) under discussion was sequenced for a study of T cell responses to AZD1222 COVID-19 vaccine (dated by TCRdb to the early 2020s). About the study as a whole: TCR sequencing was performed for fewer than 250 trial participants, of whom around 210 were given two doses of AZD1222 and roughly 25 were given two doses of MenACWY control vaccine. Trial participants were enrolled into age subgroups of 18-55, 56-69 and 70-plus years, which contained 148, 28 and 57 TCR-sequenced participants, respectively. Overall study outcomes, separate from this receptor: Vaccine-associated CD4 TCRs spanned the whole spike protein, with dominant responses in regions 160-218 and 743-854. Because no day 14 peak-response samples were available, repertoires were characterized only after the peak T cell response. Reportedly, almost half of the unique spike-specific TCRs recognized epitopes lying outside the regions that are mutated in the B.1.351 and B.1.1.7 variants. The 56-69-year group was small, and its depth increase did not reach significance, likely because of low power. Participants were mostly white British and included more females than males, and it was suggested by the authors that clonal diversity may have been underestimated. Conclusions about previously exposed vaccinees are limited because only a handful of AZD1222 recipients were SARS-CoV-2 seropositive at baseline. A significant rise in spike-specific TCR breadth and depth was observed after two AZD1222 doses relative to day 0 and relative to MenACWY recipients.

The sample's time point label, in plain terms: about 28 days (+/-7) after the second vaccine dose. AZD1222 recipients with second doses at about 4 weeks or about 12 weeks were pooled, because spike-specific TCR depth and breadth did not differ between schedules. Vaccinee samples came from UK trials COV001 and COV002, including a single-blind randomized controlled phase 2/3 trial of AZD1222 (ChAdOx1 nCoV-19) in healthy adults. For TCRbeta chain sequencing, PBMC samples were collected from trial participants at day 0 and at day 28 after the second dose. The CDR3 regions of human TCRbeta chains were analyzed by immunosequencing. For the original study's pipeline: Repertoire TCRs were checked for matches against a reference library of SARS-CoV-2-specific TCRs that had been generated using the MIRA antigen-specificity platform. Breadth meant the fraction of unique TCRs that were SARS-CoV-2-associated, whereas depth meant the fraction of total T cells that were SARS-CoV-2-associated. Using the MIRA data, every spike-specific TCR was mapped to the spike region that the TCR reacted to and assigned to either a CD4 or a CD8 class. Log10-transformed breadth and depth values were compared by one-way ANOVA with Sidak's multiple comparisons tests. The clones in this table, taken by TCRdb from immuneACCESS, are in-frame only. Not every clone is retained; where verified, under half of the shortfall comes from an unresolved V gene, and the cause of the rest is unknown. V and J calls and clone size follow that table, whereas D and trimming were derived from the DNA. For this sample the table gives under 150,000 clones, of which around 88% were detected only once. 5.5% to 7.5% of the sample goes to the ten largest clones.

CDR3 length: 14 amino acids, cysteine to phenylalanine. Here the CDR3 DNA is all that survives: 42 bases in frame from base 1. Relative to germline, V is 2 bases shorter and J is 13 bases shorter, with 21 bases between their ends. CDR1 and CDR2, per the germline V gene, are MDHEN and SYDVKM. About this clone: The antigen it binds to is not known. Base quality data are lacking; no much larger clone is found one base away.

Sequenced material: peripheral blood, taken 28 days after the second AZD1222 dose. The V gene is TRBV28 and the J gene is TRBJ2-7; the D gene is not confidently resolved. This receptor was taken from an adult who received the AZD1222 COVID-19 vaccine. This receptor carries the CDR3 CASSLGPTPWSEYF. The DNA reads as follows: TGTGCCAGCAGTTTAGGGCCAACACCTTGGAGTGAATACTTC.